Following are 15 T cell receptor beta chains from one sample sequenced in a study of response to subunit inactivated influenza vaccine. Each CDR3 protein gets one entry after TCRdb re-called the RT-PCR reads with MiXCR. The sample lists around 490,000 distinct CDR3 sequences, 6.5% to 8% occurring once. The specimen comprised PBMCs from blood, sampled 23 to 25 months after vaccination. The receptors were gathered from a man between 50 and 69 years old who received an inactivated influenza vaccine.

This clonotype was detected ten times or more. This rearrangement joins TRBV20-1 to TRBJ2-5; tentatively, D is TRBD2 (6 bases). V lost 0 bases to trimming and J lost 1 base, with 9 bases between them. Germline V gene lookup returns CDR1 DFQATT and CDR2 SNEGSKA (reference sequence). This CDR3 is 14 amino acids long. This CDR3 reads CSARDQTSQETQYF. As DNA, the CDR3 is TGCAGTGCTAGAGATCAGACTAGCCAAGAGACCCAGTACTTC.

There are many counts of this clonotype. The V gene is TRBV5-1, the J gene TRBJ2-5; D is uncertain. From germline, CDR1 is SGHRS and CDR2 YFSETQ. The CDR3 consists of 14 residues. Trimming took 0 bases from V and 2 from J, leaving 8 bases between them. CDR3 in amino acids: CASSLAWIQETQYF. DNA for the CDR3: TGCGCCAGCAGCTTGGCCTGGATTCAAGAGACCCAGTACTTC.

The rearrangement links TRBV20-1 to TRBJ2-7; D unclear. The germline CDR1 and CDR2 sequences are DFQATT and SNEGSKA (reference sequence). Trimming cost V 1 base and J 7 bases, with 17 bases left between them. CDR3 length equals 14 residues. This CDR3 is CSARVGSRPGEQYF. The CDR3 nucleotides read TGCAGTGCTAGAGTAGGTTCAAGGCCAGGTGAGCAGTACTTC.

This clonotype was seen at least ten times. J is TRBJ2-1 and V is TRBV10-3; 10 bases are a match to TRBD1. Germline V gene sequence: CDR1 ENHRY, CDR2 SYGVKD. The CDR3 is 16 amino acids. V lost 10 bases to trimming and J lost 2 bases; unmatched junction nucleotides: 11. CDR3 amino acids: CATRPRGTGAYNEQFF. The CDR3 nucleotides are TGTGCCACACGTCCACGCGGGACAGGGGCCTACAATGAGCAGTTCTTC.

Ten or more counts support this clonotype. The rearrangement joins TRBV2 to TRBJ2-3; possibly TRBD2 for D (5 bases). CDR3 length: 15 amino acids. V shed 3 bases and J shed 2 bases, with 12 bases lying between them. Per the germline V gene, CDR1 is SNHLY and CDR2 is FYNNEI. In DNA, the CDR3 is TGTGCCAGCAGTGATGGGAGTCCCCCCACAGATACGCAGTATTTT. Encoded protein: CASSDGSPPTDTQYF.

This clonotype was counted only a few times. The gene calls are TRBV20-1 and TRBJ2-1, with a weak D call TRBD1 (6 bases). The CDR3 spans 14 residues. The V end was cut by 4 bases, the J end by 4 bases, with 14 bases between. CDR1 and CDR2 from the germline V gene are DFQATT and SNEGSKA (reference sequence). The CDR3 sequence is CSATGTRIYNEQFF. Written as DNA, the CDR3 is TGCAGTGCTACCGGGACAAGAATATACAATGAGCAGTTCTTC.

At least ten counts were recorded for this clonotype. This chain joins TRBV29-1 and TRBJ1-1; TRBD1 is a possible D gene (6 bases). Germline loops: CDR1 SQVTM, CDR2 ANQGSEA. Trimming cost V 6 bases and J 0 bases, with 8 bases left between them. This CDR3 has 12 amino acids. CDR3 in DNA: TGCAGCGTAGGACAGCTGAACACTGAAGCTTTCTTT. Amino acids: CSVGQLNTEAFF.

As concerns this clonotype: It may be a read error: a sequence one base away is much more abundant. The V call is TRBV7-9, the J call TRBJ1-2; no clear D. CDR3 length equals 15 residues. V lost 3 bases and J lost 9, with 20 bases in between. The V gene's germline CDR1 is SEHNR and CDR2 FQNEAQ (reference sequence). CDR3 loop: CASSLPGTPKDSYTF. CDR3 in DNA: TGTGCCAGCAGCTTGCCAGGTACCCCGAAAGATAGCTACACCTTC.

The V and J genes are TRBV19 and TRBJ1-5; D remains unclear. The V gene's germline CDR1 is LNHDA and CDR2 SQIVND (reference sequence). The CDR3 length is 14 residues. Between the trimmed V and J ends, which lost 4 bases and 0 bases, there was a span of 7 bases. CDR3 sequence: CASSTSYSNQPQHF. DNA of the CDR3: TGTGCCAGTAGTACGTCTTATAGCAATCAGCCCCAGCATTTT.

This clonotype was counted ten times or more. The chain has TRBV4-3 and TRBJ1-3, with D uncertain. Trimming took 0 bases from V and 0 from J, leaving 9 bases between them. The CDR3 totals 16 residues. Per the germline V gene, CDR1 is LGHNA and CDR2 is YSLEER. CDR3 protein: CASSQDSGSSGNTIYF. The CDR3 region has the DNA TGCGCCAGCAGCCAAGATAGCGGCAGCTCTGGAAACACCATATATTTT.

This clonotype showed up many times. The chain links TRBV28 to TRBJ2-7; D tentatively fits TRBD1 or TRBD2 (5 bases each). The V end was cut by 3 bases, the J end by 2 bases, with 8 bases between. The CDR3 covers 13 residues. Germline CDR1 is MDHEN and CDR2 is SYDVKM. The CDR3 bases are TGTGCCAGCAGTTTGAGGGGACCCTACGAGCAGTACTTC. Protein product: CASSLRGPYEQYF.

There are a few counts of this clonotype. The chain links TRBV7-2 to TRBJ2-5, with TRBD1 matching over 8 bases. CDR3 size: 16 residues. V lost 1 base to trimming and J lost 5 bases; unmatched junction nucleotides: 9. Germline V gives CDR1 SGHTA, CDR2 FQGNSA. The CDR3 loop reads CASSLGTGGLVETQYF. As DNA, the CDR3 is TGTGCCAGCAGCTTAGGAACAGGGGGTTTAGTCGAGACCCAGTACTTC.

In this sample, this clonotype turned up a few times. The CDR3 protein is CSARDSTWTYEQYF. The CDR3 DNA is TGCAGTGCTAGAGATTCGACGTGGACCTACGAGCAGTACTTC. The V and J genes are TRBV20-1 and TRBJ2-7, with D uncertain. The germline V and J ends were trimmed by 0 bases and 2 bases, with 11 bases remaining between them. This CDR3 has 14 amino acids. CDR1 and CDR2 (germline): DFQATT, SNEGSKA (reference sequence).

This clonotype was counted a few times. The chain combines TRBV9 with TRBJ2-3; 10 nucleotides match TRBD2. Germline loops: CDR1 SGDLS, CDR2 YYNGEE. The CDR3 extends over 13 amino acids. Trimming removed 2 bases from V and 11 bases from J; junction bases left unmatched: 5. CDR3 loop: CASSVQAGGKQYF. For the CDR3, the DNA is TGTGCCAGCAGCGTCCAAGCGGGAGGGAAGCAGTATTTT.

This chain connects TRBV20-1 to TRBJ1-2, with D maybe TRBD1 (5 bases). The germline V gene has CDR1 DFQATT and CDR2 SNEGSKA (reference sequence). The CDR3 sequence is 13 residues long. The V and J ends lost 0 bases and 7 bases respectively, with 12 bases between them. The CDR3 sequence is CSAREPGRAGYTF. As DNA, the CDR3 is TGCAGTGCTAGAGAGCCAGGGAGGGCTGGCTACACCTTC.